The 9 T cell receptor beta chains given below trace back to one sample, sequenced in a study of T-cell reconstitution after alpha-beta-depleted transplantation in children. Unique molecular identifiers were incorporated into the prepared TCRbeta library. TCRdb passed the PCR reads through MiXCR, listing each CDR3 protein once. The table lists some 530,000 distinct CDR3 sequences, 12% of them singletons. The material was PBMCs from the stem cell graft donor, obtained from the stem cell graft. These TCRs come from a human donor who donated a stem cell graft to a child with combined immunodeficiency.

This clonotype came up a few times. The chain links TRBV20-1 to TRBJ2-2; 7 positions agree with TRBD1. Germline CDR1 DFQATT, CDR2 SNEGSKA (reference sequence). The CDR3 contains 15 residues. V lost 4 bases and J lost 2; bases outside the gene matches: 7. Here the CDR3 reads CSATWDRDNTGELFF. CDR3 DNA: TGCAGTGCTACCTGGGACAGAGACAACACCGGGGAGCTGTTTTTT.

This clonotype was observed a handful of times. The gene calls are TRBV6-2 or TRBV6-3 and TRBJ2-7; D unresolved. The CDR3 loop spans 10 amino acids. Trimming took 11 bases from V and 7 from J, leaving 12 bases between them. Germline-derived CDR1 and CDR2 are MNHEY and SVGEGT. The CDR3 DNA sequence: TGTGCCGATCTCGTAGGAGAGCAGTACTTC. Translation gives CADLVGEQYF.

The chain carries TRBV6-2 or TRBV6-3 and TRBJ2-7, with a tentative D call TRBD1 (5 bases). V was cut by 6 bases and J by 3 bases, with 12 bases left in between. CDR3 size: 13 residues. The germline V gene encodes CDR1 MNHEY and CDR2 SVGEGT. CDR3 sequence reads: CASSPQDNYEQYF. The CDR3 DNA sequence: TGTGCCAGCAGCCCGCAGGACAACTACGAGCAGTACTTC.

This rearrangement joins TRBV9 to TRBJ2-2; D call uncertain. The CDR3 covers 15 residues. V lost 3 bases and J lost 5, with 14 bases in between. Germline CDR1 and CDR2: SGDLS and YYNGEE. The CDR3: CASSDQPGPTGELFF. As DNA, the CDR3 is TGTGCCAGCAGCGACCAGCCCGGCCCAACCGGGGAGCTGTTTTTT. The full variable domain, in which reference TRBV9 and TRBJ2-2 provide the parts outside the CDR3, is DSGVTQTPKHLITATGQRVTLRCSPRSGDLSVYWYQQSLDQGLQFLIQYYNGEERAKGNILERFSAQQFPDLHSELNLSSLELGDSALYFCASSDQPGPTGELFFGEGSRLTVL.

The chain couples TRBV29-1 to TRBJ2-5; no clear D gene. The germline V and J ends were trimmed by 8 bases and 5 bases, with 15 bases remaining between them. Germline loops: CDR1 SQVTM, CDR2 ANQGSEA. The CDR3 spans 12 residues. The DNA for the CDR3 is TGCAGCTTGGATCTGGGTACCGAGACCCAGTACTTC. Translation: CSLDLGTETQYF.

This clonotype was counted ten times or more. This chain connects TRBV28 to TRBJ2-1; D uncertain. The CDR3 consists of 13 residues. The germline gives CDR1 MDHEN, CDR2 SYDVKM. V shed 3 bases and J shed 8 bases, with 11 bases lying between them. CDR3 DNA sequence: TGTGCCAGCAGTTTCCGAGCGCACGATGAGCAGTTCTTC. Translation: CASSFRAHDEQFF.

This clonotype was counted once. The chain joins TRBV30 to TRBJ2-7, with D possibly matching TRBD2 (6 bases). From germline, CDR1 is GTSNPN and CDR2 SVGIG (reference sequence). V dropped 3 bases and J dropped 4 bases, with 16 bases sitting between them. This CDR3 contains 14 residues. Here the CDR3 DNA reads TGTGCCTGGAGCCTGGGCGGGGCAGGGTACGAGCAGTACTTC. It codes for CAWSLGGAGYEQYF.

The chain uses TRBV3-1 and TRBJ1-3, with a possible D match to TRBD1 (5 bases). The germline gives CDR1 LGHDT, CDR2 YNNKEL (reference sequence). The CDR3 has 18 amino acids. V dropped 4 bases and J dropped 0 bases, with 19 bases sitting between them. CDR3 nucleotides: TGTGCCAGCAGCCCACCCTGGGGGGGTCATTTCTCTGGAAACACCATATATTTT. Encoded protein: CASSPPWGGHFSGNTIYF.

The V call is TRBV7-9, the J call TRBJ2-7; D not certain. CDR3 length: 13 amino acids. Germline values: CDR1 SEHNR, CDR2 FQNEAQ (reference sequence). Trimming shortened V by 5 bases and J by 4 bases, and 12 bases separated the two germline ends. CDR3 sequence: CASSLGSGYEQYF. The CDR3 DNA is TGTGCCAGCAGCCTGGGTTCCGGGTACGAGCAGTACTTC.